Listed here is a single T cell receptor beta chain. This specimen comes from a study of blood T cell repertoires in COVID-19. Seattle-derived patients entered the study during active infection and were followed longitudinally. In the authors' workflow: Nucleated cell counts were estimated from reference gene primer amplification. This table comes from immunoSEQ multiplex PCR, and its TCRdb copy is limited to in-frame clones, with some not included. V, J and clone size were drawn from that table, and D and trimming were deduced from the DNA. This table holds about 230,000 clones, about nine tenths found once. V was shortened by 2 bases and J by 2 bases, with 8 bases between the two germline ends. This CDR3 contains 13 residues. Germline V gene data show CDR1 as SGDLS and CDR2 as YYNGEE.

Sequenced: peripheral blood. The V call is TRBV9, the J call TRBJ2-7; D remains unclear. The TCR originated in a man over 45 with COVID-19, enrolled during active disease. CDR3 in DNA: TGTGCCAGCAGCGTGATTCCGGCCTACGAGCAGTACTTC. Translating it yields CASSVIPAYEQYF.